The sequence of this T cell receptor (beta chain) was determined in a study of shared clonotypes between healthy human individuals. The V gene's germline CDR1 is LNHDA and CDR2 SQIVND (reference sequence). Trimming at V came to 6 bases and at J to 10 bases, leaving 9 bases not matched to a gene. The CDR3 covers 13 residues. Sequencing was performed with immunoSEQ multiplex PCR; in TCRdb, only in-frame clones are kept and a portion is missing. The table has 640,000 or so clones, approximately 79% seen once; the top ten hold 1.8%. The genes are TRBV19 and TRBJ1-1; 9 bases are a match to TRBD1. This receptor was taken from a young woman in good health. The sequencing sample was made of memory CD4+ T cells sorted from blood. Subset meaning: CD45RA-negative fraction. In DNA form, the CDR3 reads TGTGCCAGTAGCCATAGGTCGGACAGGGGAGCTTTCTTT. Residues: CASSHRSDRGAFF.